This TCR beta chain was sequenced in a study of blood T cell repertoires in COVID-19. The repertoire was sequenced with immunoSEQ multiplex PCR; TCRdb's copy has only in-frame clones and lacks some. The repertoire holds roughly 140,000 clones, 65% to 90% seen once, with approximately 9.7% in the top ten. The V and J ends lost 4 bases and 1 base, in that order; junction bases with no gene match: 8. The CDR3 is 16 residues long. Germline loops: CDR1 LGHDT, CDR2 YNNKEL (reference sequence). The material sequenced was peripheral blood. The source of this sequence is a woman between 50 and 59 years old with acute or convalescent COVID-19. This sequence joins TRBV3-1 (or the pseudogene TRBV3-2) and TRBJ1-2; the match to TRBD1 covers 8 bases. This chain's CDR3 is CASSLLAGGSNYGYTF. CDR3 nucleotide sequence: TGTGCCAGCAGCCTCTTGGCAGGGGGCAGTAACTATGGCTACACCTTC.